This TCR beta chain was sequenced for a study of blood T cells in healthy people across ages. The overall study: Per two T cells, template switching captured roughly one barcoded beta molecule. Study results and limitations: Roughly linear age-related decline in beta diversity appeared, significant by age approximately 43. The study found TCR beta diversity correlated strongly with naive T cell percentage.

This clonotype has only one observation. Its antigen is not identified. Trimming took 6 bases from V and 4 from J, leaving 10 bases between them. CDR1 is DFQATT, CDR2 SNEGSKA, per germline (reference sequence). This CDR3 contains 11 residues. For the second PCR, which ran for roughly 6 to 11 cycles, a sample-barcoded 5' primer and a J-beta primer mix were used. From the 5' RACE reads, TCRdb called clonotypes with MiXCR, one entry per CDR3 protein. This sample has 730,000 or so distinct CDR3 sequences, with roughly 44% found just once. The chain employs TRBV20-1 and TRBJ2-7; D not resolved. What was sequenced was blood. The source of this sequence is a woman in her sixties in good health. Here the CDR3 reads CSALISYEQYF. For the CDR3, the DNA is TGCAGTGCGCTGATTTCTTACGAGCAGTACTTC.